This entry lists 20 T cell receptor beta chains sequenced from one sample in a study of lymphopenia after photon versus proton radiotherapy. The repertoire was sequenced with immunoSEQ multiplex PCR; TCRdb's copy has only in-frame clones and lacks some. The profile shows 25,000 to 30,000 clones, around 82% of them singletons. The sample consisted of peripheral blood, taken from a patient treated with photon-based radiotherapy. The receptors shown here come from a man aged 50-60 years with gastric cancer.

The chain carries TRBV14 and TRBJ1-6; D is unresolved. The V and J ends lost 4 bases and 9 bases respectively, with 16 bases between them. CDR1 SGHDN and CDR2 FVKESK come from the germline V gene. This CDR3 has 15 amino acids. The chain's CDR3 is CASSPAGSRASPLHF. CDR3 DNA sequence: TGTGCCAGCAGCCCCGCCGGGAGCCGGGCTTCACCCCTCCACTTT.

The chain combines TRBV10-1 with TRBJ2-2; no clear D. Trimming pared 0 bases from V and 7 bases from J, leaving 3 bases between. The CDR3 runs 12 residues. Germline CDR1 reads WNHNN; CDR2 reads SYGVQD (reference sequence). The DNA for the CDR3 is TGCGCCAGCAGTGAGTCAGACGGGGAGCTGTTTTTT. Its protein is CASSESDGELFF.

J is TRBJ2-3 and V is TRBV12-5; D may be TRBD1 (5 bases). The CDR3 runs to 16 residues. The germline V gene encodes CDR1 LGHNT and CDR2 FRNRAP. V was trimmed by 1 base and J by 1 base, leaving 12 bases between them. The CDR3 sequence: CASGLAGFGGTDTQYF. The CDR3, as DNA: TGTGCTAGTGGTTTGGCAGGGTTCGGAGGCACAGATACGCAGTATTTT.

The J gene is TRBJ1-3, the V gene TRBV5-4; D is undetermined. Between the trimmed V and J ends, which lost 1 base and 4 bases, there was a span of 3 bases. The length of the CDR3 is 12 residues. Germline V gives CDR1 SGHNT, CDR2 YYREEE (reference sequence). The CDR3 DNA reads as TGTGCCAGCAGCTTGCAGGGAAACACCATATATTTT. It translates to CASSLQGNTIYF.

The rearrangement joins TRBV5-1 to TRBJ2-1; 9 bases agree with TRBD1. Germline V gene sequence: CDR1 SGHRS, CDR2 YFSETQ. CDR3 length: 18 residues. Trimming took 1 base from V and 4 from J; bases not matched to a gene: 12. The CDR3 DNA reads TGCGCCAGCAGCTTGTTAACAGGGGGCCGGAGGTTGTACAATGAGCAGTTCTTC. It translates to CASSLLTGGRRLYNEQFF.

The chain uses TRBV20-1 and TRBJ2-3; no clear D. The V gene's germline CDR1 is DFQATT and CDR2 SNEGSKA (reference sequence). The CDR3 has 11 residues. The ends were cut back, 3 bases at V and 6 bases at J, with 7 bases in the middle. CDR3 sequence (DNA): TGCAGTGCTAGTGTGCGGGATACGCAGTATTTT. Translating gives CSASVRDTQYF.

V and J are TRBV7-3 and TRBJ2-3, with TRBD2 matching 9 bases. Germline CDR1 reads SGHTA; CDR2 reads FQGTGA. With V trimmed by 4 bases and J by 2 bases, 10 bases remained unmatched. This CDR3 spans 17 amino acids. CDR3 protein: CASSSVTSGLSTDTQYF. CDR3 DNA sequence: TGTGCCAGCAGCTCCGTGACTAGCGGACTATCCACAGATACGCAGTATTTT.

This chain connects TRBV7-2 to TRBJ1-2; D is unclear. Looked up from germline, CDR1 is SGHTA and CDR2 is FQGNSA. Trimming shortened V by 3 bases and J by 7 bases, and 12 bases separated the two germline ends. The CDR3 totals 13 residues. DNA of the CDR3: TGTGCCAGCAGCTTCGGGGTTGTAGGTGGCTACACCTTC. It yields the protein CASSFGVVGGYTF.

This chain links TRBV30 with TRBJ2-2; D is unclear. V lost 5 bases to trimming and J lost 7 bases, with 17 bases between them. In germline, CDR1 is GTSNPN, CDR2 SVGIG (reference sequence). The CDR3 totals 14 residues. CDR3 in amino acids: CAWHPGWASGELFF. The CDR3 DNA reads as TGTGCCTGGCACCCTGGTTGGGCAAGCGGGGAGCTGTTTTTT.

About this clone itself: A read error may produce the germline difference seen at one junction end. This sequence joins TRBV6-5 and TRBJ1-1, with D hard to call. There are 15 residues in the CDR3. Germline-derived CDR1 and CDR2 are MNHEY and SVGAGI. For the CDR3, the DNA is TGTGCCAGCAGTTATAACCCAGGCCCGAACATTGAAGCTTTCTTT. Its protein is CASSYNPGPNIEAFF.

The chain combines TRBV6-4 with TRBJ1-6; 9 positions agree with TRBD1. Per germline, CDR1 MRHNA and CDR2 SNTAGT. The trim removed 0 bases at V and 10 bases at J, leaving 1 base unmatched. This CDR3 is 14 amino acids long. CDR3 in DNA: TGTGCCAGCAGTGACTCGGACAGGGGATCACCCCTCCACTTT. This translates into CASSDSDRGSPLHF.

The V and J genes are TRBV2 and TRBJ1-4, with no clear D. The CDR3 totals 13 residues. From germline, CDR1 is SNHLY and CDR2 FYNNEI. Trimming took 5 bases from V and 3 from J, leaving 7 bases between them. In DNA, the CDR3 is TGTGCCAGCAGTTTTGGGCCTAATGAAAAACTGTTTTTT. Translation: CASSFGPNEKLFF.

The chain combines TRBV10-3 with TRBJ1-5; maybe TRBD1 (5 bases). The ends were cut back, 4 bases at V and 6 bases at J, with 16 bases in the middle. Germline values: CDR1 ENHRY, CDR2 SYGVKD. This CDR3 has 15 amino acids. CDR3: CAISVGDGRGQPQHF. The CDR3 bases are TGTGCCATCAGTGTGGGGGACGGTCGAGGTCAGCCCCAGCATTTT.

This chain joins TRBV4-1 and TRBJ1-1, with 9 bases matching TRBD1. Germline trimming cut 0 bases from V and 4 bases from J; bases unmatched to any gene: 12. Looked up from germline, CDR1 is MGHRA and CDR2 is YSYEKL. This CDR3 is built from 18 residues. The DNA for the CDR3 is TGCGCCAGCAGCCAAGATTGGGCAACAGGGGGCGGCCGCACTGAAGCTTTCTTT. Protein: CASSQDWATGGGRTEAFF.

This clone has just a few counts. The chain is built from TRBV4-1 and TRBJ1-4, with no clear D. V was clipped by 4 bases and J by 5 bases, with 14 bases between them. Germline assignment: CDR1 MGHRA and CDR2 YSYEKL. CDR3 size: 15 residues. The CDR3, as DNA: TGCGCCAGCAGCCGAGCCCCCGGAAAGAATGAAAAACTGTTTTTT. Translated, it gives CASSRAPGKNEKLFF.

This clone was counted only a few times. The V and J genes are TRBV6-1 and TRBJ1-1, with D maybe TRBD1 (6 bases). Trimming shortened V by 9 bases and J by 1 base, and 12 bases separated the two germline ends. Per germline, CDR1 MNHNS and CDR2 SASEGT. This CDR3 has 13 amino acids. DNA for the CDR3: TGTGCCAGTCTGCGGACAGCGAACACTGAAGCTTTCTTT. As protein: CASLRTANTEAFF.

This rearrangement joins TRBV2 to TRBJ2-2; D ambiguous. Germline V gene sequence: CDR1 SNHLY, CDR2 FYNNEI. The V gene lost 10 bases and the J gene lost 2 bases, with 8 bases spanning the gap. This CDR3 spans 12 amino acids. Here the CDR3 reads CAINTNTGELFF. In nucleotides, the CDR3 is TGTGCCATAAACACAAACACCGGGGAGCTGTTTTTT.

J is TRBJ1-2 and V is TRBV15; D is possibly TRBD1 (6 bases). The CDR3 totals 14 residues. V was shortened by 0 bases and J by 5 bases, with 10 bases between the two germline ends. Per germline, CDR1 LNHNV and CDR2 YYDKDF (reference sequence). The CDR3 DNA reads TGTGCCACCAGCAGAGATGGGACAAGATATGGCTACACCTTC. This encodes CATSRDGTRYGYTF.

The V gene is TRBV30, the J gene TRBJ1-2, with D possibly matching TRBD1 (6 bases). The length of the CDR3 is 13 residues. Trimming pared 0 bases from V and 7 bases from J, leaving 12 bases between. Germline loops: CDR1 GTSNPN, CDR2 SVGIG (reference sequence). As DNA, the CDR3 is TGTGCCTGGAGTGTGGGGGGCTCGGCTGGCTACACCTTC. Translated: CAWSVGGSAGYTF.

V is TRBV6-5 and J is TRBJ2-6, with D unclear. Germline V CDR1 and CDR2: MNHEY, SVGAGI. The CDR3 covers 16 residues. Trimming shortened V by 2 bases and J by 0 bases, and 8 bases separated the two germline ends. CDR3 sequence reads: CASSYDIGSGANVLTF. In nucleotides, the CDR3 is TGTGCCAGCAGTTACGACATCGGCTCTGGGGCCAACGTCCTGACTTTC.